This T cell receptor (beta chain) came from a study of blood T cell repertoires in COVID-19. For the study at large: Researchers got acute and convalescent COVID-19 samples from the United States, Italy and Spain. Sources were T cells, B-cell-depleted T cells, or PBMCs; the material itself was cDNA or gDNA.

Original data processing: Nucleated cell number was recorded as an estimate derived from reference gene primer amplification. Only in-frame clones appear in the TCRdb table, and some are missing; sequencing was by immunoSEQ multiplex PCR. Clonal size and the V and J genes are those of that table, whereas D and trimming came from the DNA. The repertoire holds 150,000 to 200,000 clones, with 84% as singletons. With V trimmed by 6 bases and J by 6 bases, 5 bases remained unmatched. Germline values: CDR1 MDHEN, CDR2 SYDVKM. This CDR3 region has 15 residues. Sequencing was carried out using peripheral blood. The chain employs TRBV28 and TRBJ1-4; 12 bases fit TRBD1. The clonotype originates from a human donor with acute or convalescent COVID-19. The donor label of this sample is uncertain. The CDR3 DNA reads TGTGCCAGCAGGTCCGGGACAGGGGGCTATGAAAAACTGTTTTTT. It specifies CASRSGTGGYEKLFF.